These 21 T cell receptor beta chains share one sample of origin, sequenced in a study of T cell repertoires in cytomegalovirus infection. TCRdb passed the reads through MiXCR, listing each CDR3 protein once. The table has 630,000 or so distinct CDR3 sequences, less than 25% seen once. Sequenced material: CD8+ T cells from PBMCs. The receptors here all came from a human donor in good health (CMV status not recorded). Some clones in this sample may be carry-over from other donors' samples.

This clonotype was detected a few times. The J gene is TRBJ1-1, the V gene TRBV14, with a tentative D call TRBD1 (6 bases). The CDR3 spans 15 residues. Per the germline V gene, CDR1 is SGHDN and CDR2 is FVKESK. The V and J ends lost 0 bases and 6 bases respectively, with 14 bases between them. DNA of the CDR3: TGTGCCAGCAGCCAAGATAGGAGGGCAGGGGCTGAAGCTTTCTTT. Translating gives CASSQDRRAGAEAFF.

V and J are TRBV28 and TRBJ2-5; perhaps TRBD2 as D (5 bases). V lost 3 bases to trimming and J lost 0 bases, with 11 bases between them. Germline V lookup: CDR1 MDHEN, CDR2 SYDVKM. The CDR3 covers 15 residues. The CDR3 reads CASSLAAEYQETQYF. CDR3 DNA sequence: TGTGCCAGCAGTTTGGCAGCGGAATACCAAGAGACCCAGTACTTC.

Many counts were recorded for this clonotype. J is TRBJ2-1 and V is TRBV2, with D maybe TRBD2 (6 bases). In germline, CDR1 is SNHLY, CDR2 FYNNEI. Deletions cut 9 bases from V and 10 bases from J, with 10 bases between. CDR3 length equals 10 residues. The CDR3 DNA follows: TGTGCCAGTGGAGGGGCGGAGCAGTTCTTC. Its translation is CASGGAEQFF.

This chain connects TRBV28 to TRBJ2-7; TRBD1 might be the D (6 bases). V dropped 2 bases and J dropped 2 bases, with 10 bases sitting between them. CDR1 is MDHEN, CDR2 SYDVKM, per germline. The CDR3 runs 14 residues. CDR3 nucleotides: TGTGCCAGCAGTTTAGCAGGGGCCGCCTACGAGCAGTACGTC. It encodes CASSLAGAAYEQYV.

This clonotype was seen a handful of times. In DNA, the CDR3 is TGTGCCAGCAGATATACAGGACTCAACACTGAAGCTTTCTTT. It encodes CASRYTGLNTEAFF. The chain links TRBV6-5 to TRBJ1-1, with D maybe TRBD1 (5 bases). CDR1 is MNHEY and CDR2 is SVGAGI in the germline V gene. The CDR3 totals 14 residues. Trimming removed 6 bases from V and 2 bases from J, with 13 bases in between.

This clonotype was found many times. The chain uses TRBV28 and TRBJ1-1; tentatively, D is TRBD1 (5 bases). Germline assignment: CDR1 MDHEN and CDR2 SYDVKM. Between the trimmed V and J ends, which lost 5 bases and 3 bases, there was a span of 13 bases. This CDR3 is built from 14 residues. CDR3 in DNA: TGTGCCAGCAGTCGACCAGGCAGGGACACTGAAGCTTTCTTT. Translated: CASSRPGRDTEAFF.

This clonotype turned up a few times. This rearrangement joins TRBV19 to TRBJ1-1; D gene ambiguous. This CDR3 is 14 amino acids long. V lost 2 bases and J 2 bases, leaving 9 bases between the germline ends. The germline gives CDR1 LNHDA, CDR2 SQIVND (reference sequence). The CDR3: CASSIYHGNTEAFF. Here the CDR3 DNA reads TGTGCCAGTAGTATATACCACGGAAACACTGAAGCTTTCTTT. Together with reference TRBV19 and TRBJ1-1, the CDR3 gives the full variable domain: DGGITQSPKYLFRKEGQNVTLSCEQNLNHDAMYWYRQDPGQGLRLIYYSQIVNDFQKGDIAEGYSVSREKKESFPLTVTSAQKNPTAFYLCASSIYHGNTEAFFGQGTRLTVV.

This clonotype occurred a few times. In nucleotides, the CDR3 is TGTGCCAGCAGCGGACCAGAGCGTCAGTACTTC. This encodes CASSGPERQYF. The chain links TRBV7-9 to TRBJ2-4; D remains unclear. The V end lost 5 bases, the J end lost 12 bases, and 11 bases lay between the germline ends. The germline V gene has CDR1 SEHNR and CDR2 FQNEAQ (reference sequence). This CDR3 spans 11 amino acids.

This clonotype was seen more than once but under ten times. V and J are TRBV5-5 and TRBJ2-6; D remains ambiguous. The CDR3 totals 12 residues. V was pared by 7 bases and J by 4 bases, with 6 bases between. Per germline, CDR1 SGHKS and CDR2 YYEKEE (reference sequence). The CDR3 sequence: CASHEGANVLTF. In nucleotides, the CDR3 is TGTGCCAGCCACGAAGGGGCCAACGTCCTGACTTTC.

The gene calls are TRBV7-9 and TRBJ2-5; D is perhaps TRBD2 (7 bases). Germline CDR1 reads SEHNR; CDR2 reads FQNEAQ (reference sequence). Trimming cost V 1 base and J 5 bases, with 20 bases left between them. The CDR3 has 17 residues. The CDR3 nucleotides read TGTGCCAGCAGCTTAGACTCTGGGGGGGCACTTTCGGAGACCCAGTACTTC. Its protein is CASSLDSGGALSETQYF.

On this clonotype itself: The germline gene is not matched at one end of the junction; a read error may be the cause. The chain is built from TRBV7-9 and TRBJ2-5; D might be TRBD2 (5 bases). This CDR3 region has 15 residues. CDR1 SEHNR and CDR2 FQNEAQ come from the germline V gene (reference sequence). The DNA for the CDR3 is TGTGCCAACAGCTCGCCCAGGACTCTACAAGAGACCCAGTACTTC. Encoded protein: CANSSPRTLQETQYF.

This clonotype turned up a few times. This may be a read error: a much more frequent sequence differs by one nucleotide. The chain is built from TRBV7-6 and TRBJ2-3; no clear D gene. CDR1 is SGHVS and CDR2 is FNYEAQ in the germline V gene. This CDR3 spans 14 amino acids. CDR3 residues: CTSSLELSTDTQYF. CDR3 DNA: TGTACCAGCAGCTTGGAATTGAGCACAGATACGCAGTATTTT.

This clonotype was seen ten or more times. DNA of the CDR3: TGTGCCAGCAGCTTAGTTGGAGGGGCTGATAATTCACCCCTCCACTTT. This encodes CASSLVGGADNSPLHF. J is TRBJ1-6 and V is TRBV7-2; a weak D match, TRBD1 (5 bases). Trimming removed 1 base at V and 5 bases at J, with 12 bases between. The length of the CDR3 is 16 residues. In germline, CDR1 is SGHTA, CDR2 FQGNSA.

Note on this clonotype: The missing conserved phenylalanine or tryptophan at the end of this CDR3 makes a read error likely. This chain connects TRBV28 to TRBJ2-7; D not certain. Germline-derived CDR1 and CDR2 are MDHEN and SYDVKM. Deletions cut 5 bases from V and 0 bases from J, with 14 bases between. The CDR3 runs 15 residues. This chain's CDR3 is CASSPRSRSSYEQYA. Written as DNA, the CDR3 is TGTGCCAGCAGTCCAAGATCGCGGAGCTCCTACGAGCAGTACGCC.

The sample holds a few counts of this clonotype. In DNA form, the CDR3 reads TGTGCCAGCAGTGAAGGGTACTTCGGGACAGGGGGCACTGAAGCTTTCTTT. It is translated as CASSEGYFGTGGTEAFF. This chain uses TRBV25-1 with TRBJ1-1, with 11 nucleotides matching TRBD1. The trim removed 2 bases at V and 4 bases at J, leaving 9 bases unmatched. This CDR3 has 17 residues. Per germline, CDR1 MGHDK and CDR2 SYGVNS.

Note on this clonotype: It may be a read error: a sequence one base away is much more abundant. The V gene is TRBV12-3 or TRBV12-4, the J gene TRBJ2-7; maybe TRBD2 (5 bases). The CDR3 contains 12 residues. V was shortened by 7 bases and J by 2 bases, with 9 bases between the two germline ends. The CDR3 sequence: CASMDWPYEQYF. The CDR3 nucleotides are TGTGCCAGCATGGACTGGCCCTACGAGCAGTACTTC.

In this sample, this clonotype turned up many times. V usage is TRBV12-3 or TRBV12-4 and J usage is TRBJ2-2; D not resolved. This CDR3 has 10 amino acids. V lost 6 bases, J lost 6 bases, and 2 bases lay in between. CDR3 sequence reads: CASRAGELFF. DNA for the CDR3: TGTGCCAGCAGGGCCGGGGAGCTGTTTTTT.

This clonotype was detected ten times or more. The V and J genes are TRBV6-5 and TRBJ2-1; D is possibly TRBD1 (6 bases). Trimming left V 3 bases short and J 7 bases short, with 13 bases between. The CDR3 has 14 amino acids. The V gene's germline CDR1 is MNHEY and CDR2 SVGAGI. The CDR3 is CASSYTGRGNEQFF. CDR3 nucleotides: TGTGCCAGCAGTTATACAGGGAGAGGGAATGAGCAGTTCTTC.

A remark on this clonotype: The junction departs from germline at one end; a sequencing error may be responsible. The chain recombines TRBV7-6 with TRBJ1-2; 9 bases are a match to TRBD1. The CDR3 consists of 15 residues. Per germline, CDR1 SGHVS and CDR2 FNYEAQ. This chain's CDR3 is CVSKPTGGANYGYTF. The DNA of the CDR3 is TGTGTCAGCAAGCCGACAGGGGGAGCTAACTATGGCTACACCTTC.

There are a few counts of this clonotype. V and J are TRBV2 and TRBJ2-2; tentatively, D is TRBD1 (6 bases). This CDR3 comprises 12 residues. V was pared by 10 bases and J by 6 bases, with 12 bases between. Germline values: CDR1 SNHLY, CDR2 FYNNEI. The CDR3 nucleotides read TGTGCCATGACGAAGGGGGCCGGGGAGCTGTTTTTT. Translated, it gives CAMTKGAGELFF.

This clonotype came up many times. The gene calls are TRBV7-2 and TRBJ2-1; 7 nucleotides line up with TRBD2. This CDR3 has 15 residues. With V trimmed by 7 bases and J by 4 bases, 10 bases remained unmatched. The germline CDR1 and CDR2 sequences are SGHTA and FQGNSA. The CDR3 protein is CASNLPGGIYNEQFF. Here the CDR3 DNA reads TGTGCCAGCAACCTCCCCGGGGGGATATACAATGAGCAGTTCTTC.